This T cell receptor beta chain was recovered during a study of blood T cells in healthy people across ages. This clonotype showed up just a few times. The antigen is undetermined. It was with a sample-barcoded 5' primer and a J-beta primer mix that a second PCR of about 6 to 11 cycles was run. All cDNA molecules were each tagged by a template-switch adaptor with 12 random nucleotides. TCRdb itself ran the 5' RACE reads through MiXCR, one entry per CDR3 protein. The table lists roughly 900,000 distinct CDR3 sequences, roughly 43% of them singletons, with 13% in the top ten. Findings of the study overall: The authors considered diversity estimates from one million T cells to be underestimates. In long-lived donors, naive CD4+ cell counts and diversity exceeded those of aged donors.

V dropped 3 bases and J dropped 4 bases, with 9 bases sitting between them. Germline assignment: CDR1 SGHTA and CDR2 FQGNSA. The CDR3 has 13 amino acids. The specimen sequenced was blood. The V and J genes are TRBV7-2 and TRBJ1-2, with D tentatively TRBD1 (6 bases). The source of this sequence is a man aged 25 to 40 in good health. In nucleotides, the CDR3 is TGTGCCAGCAGCTTCGGACAGACCTATGGCTACACCTTC. Its translation is CASSFGQTYGYTF. Full variable domain (rest looked up from reference TRBV7-2 and TRBJ1-2): GAGVSQSPSNKVTEKGKDVELRCDPISGHTALYWYRQSLGQGLEFLIYFQGNSAPDKSGLPSDRFSAERTGGSVSTLTIQRTQQEDSAVYLCASSFGQTYGYTFGSGTRLTVV.